These T cell receptor beta chains were read from a single sample in a study of shared clonotypes between healthy human individuals. Clones were read by immunoSEQ multiplex PCR, and TCRdb kept only the in-frame ones, dropping some. The sample carries some 2,000,000 clones, about 95% recorded once. Input material: naive CD8+ T cells sorted from blood. The receptor set was obtained from a young man in good health. Each CDR3 is given with its conserved first and last residue. D genes are given only for firm matches. Rows give clone size only sometimes, using once, few, many, or a class for an expanded clone.

clone_size j_call d_call v_call cdr3_aa cdr3_nt
NA TRBJ1-3 NA TRBV19 CASSFSGTGVGNTIYF TGTGCCAGTAGTTTCTCCGGGACCGGTGTTGGAAACACCATATATTTT
NA TRBJ2-3 TRBD2 TRBV7-9 CASSLVLAGGDTQYF TGTGCCAGCAGCTTAGTACTAGCGGGAGGGGATACGCAGTATTTT
NA TRBJ2-3 NA TRBV9 CASSYGVTSTDTQYF TGTGCCAGCAGTTATGGGGTAACTAGCACAGATACGCAGTATTTT
NA TRBJ2-3 TRBD2 TRBV7-2 CASSSWGETSGLVTDTQYF TGTGCCAGCAGCTCCTGGGGGGAGACTAGCGGCCTTGTCACAGATACGCAGTATTTT
NA TRBJ2-7 TRBD1 TRBV6-1 CASSFPGQGGYEQYF TGTGCCAGCAGTTTCCCGGGACAGGGTGGCTACGAGCAGTACTTC
NA TRBJ2-7 NA TRBV10-3 CAISGDRSYEQYF TGTGCCATCAGTGGTGACAGATCCTACGAGCAGTACTTC
NA TRBJ2-7 TRBD1 TRBV27 CASRTGQGVSYEQYF TGTGCCAGCAGGACCGGACAGGGGGTCTCCTACGAGCAGTACTTC
NA TRBJ2-1 NA TRBV11-2 CASLETGQYNEQFF TGTGCCAGTCTCGAAACAGGACAGTACAATGAGCAGTTCTTC
NA TRBJ1-1 NA TRBV5-1 CASSLAGLTEAFF TGCGCCAGCAGCTTGGCGGGTTTAACTGAAGCTTTCTTT
once TRBJ2-6 NA TRBV4-1 CASSQDPGMGANVLTF TGCGCCAGCAGCCAAGATCCCGGGATGGGGGCCAACGTCCTGACTTTC
NA TRBJ2-7 TRBD1 TRBV30 CAWIGTGKFEQYF TGTGCCTGGATTGGGACAGGGAAATTCGAGCAGTACTTC
NA TRBJ2-3 NA TRBV30 CAWSLDLNTQYF TGTGCCTGGAGTCTTGACTTAAATACGCAGTATTTT
few TRBJ1-4 TRBD1 TRBV18 CASSPPPGQGAEKLFF TGTGCCAGCTCACCTCCCCCGGGACAGGGGGCTGAAAAACTGTTTTTT
NA TRBJ1-1 NA TRBV4-1 CASSQEGHMNTEAFF TGCGCCAGCAGCCAAGAAGGACATATGAACACTGAAGCTTTCTTT
NA TRBJ2-3 NA TRBV11-3 CASSPPDSTDTQYF TGTGCCAGCAGCCCCCCCGATAGCACAGATACGCAGTATTTT
NA TRBJ2-7 NA TRBV6-5 CASSYNDRPEWEQYF TGTGCCAGCAGTTACAACGACAGGCCTGAGTGGGAGCAGTACTTC
few TRBJ2-7 TRBD2 TRBV7-2 CASSPGLAGVYEQYF TGTGCCAGCAGCCCAGGACTAGCGGGAGTCTACGAGCAGTACTTC
NA TRBJ2-7 NA TRBV7-9 CASSSPNRSYEQYF TGTGCCAGCAGCTCCCCAAATCGATCCTACGAGCAGTACTTC
once TRBJ2-5 TRBD2 TRBV15 CATSSTLAGDAYQETQYF TGTGCCACCAGCAGTACACTAGCGGGTGACGCGTACCAAGAGACCCAGTACTTC
NA TRBJ1-4 NA TRBV27 CASSSLGDTNEKLFF TGTGCCAGCAGTTCGCTAGGAGATACTAATGAAAAACTGTTTTTT
NA TRBJ1-1 NA TRBV11-2 CASSLDREGVTEAFF TGTGCCAGCAGCTTAGATCGGGAGGGGGTAACTGAAGCTTTCTTT
NA TRBJ1-1 NA TRBV27 CASSLWQGATEAFF TGTGCCAGCAGTTTATGGCAGGGAGCCACTGAAGCTTTCTTT
NA TRBJ2-2 TRBD2 TRBV5-4 CASRPFHLAGFSTGELFF TGTGCCAGCAGACCCTTTCATCTAGCGGGGTTCTCCACCGGGGAGCTGTTTTTT
NA TRBJ2-7 TRBD1 TRBV18 CASSPGQGDEQYF TGTGCCAGCTCACCGGGACAGGGGGACGAGCAGTACTTC
once TRBJ1-1 NA TRBV5-6 CASSLALAGKNTEAFF TGTGCCAGCAGCTTGGCCTTGGCAGGGAAGAACACTGAAGCTTTCTTT
once TRBJ2-1 TRBD2 TRBV9 CASSVLKREDNEQFF TGTGCCAGCAGCGTATTGAAGCGGGAGGACAATGAGCAGTTCTTC
NA TRBJ1-2 NA TRBV19 CASSSQSYGYTF TGTGCCAGTAGTTCGCAGAGCTATGGCTACACCTTC